This T cell receptor (beta chain) was identified during a study of T cell repertoires in cytomegalovirus infection (dated by TCRdb to between 2018 and 2021). Describing the broader study: The HLA type of each donor mattered for the analysis, because public TCR beta signatures pointed to carriage of CMV infection along with the matching HLA type. The research as a whole found: Carriers of CMV infection plus the relevant HLA type were discriminated by the cumulative frequency of public TCR beta family members in the study cohort and in an independent approximately 340-donor cohort. The ex vivo response was dominated by HLA-C-restricted CMV-specific TCR beta clonotypes, which also provided the single most frequent clonotype in two of eight donors.

Trimming leaves V shorter by 4 bases and J shorter by 0 bases, with the junction holding 2 bases beyond the gene matches. The CDR3, from cysteine to phenylalanine, totals 14 residues. Only CDR3 DNA is held: 42 bases, read in frame from base 1. Looking up the germline V gene (reference sequence) yields CDR1 LNHNV and CDR2 YYDKDF. Sequencing instrument: Illumina HiSeq 1500. TCRdb reanalyzed the raw reads on its own, using fastp at Q25 for trimming and MiXCR for clone calling, and kept in-frame beta chains. Rows matching on CDR3 protein sequence are summarized as one entry with the most common DNA and genes. This sample holds approximately 70,000 distinct CDR3 sequences; 3% to 4% were observed only once. The biggest ten clones account for 22% of the sample. At least ten counts were recorded for this clonotype. There is no known antigen for this receptor. One base away there is no much larger clone; base qualities are not given.

The clonotype was recovered from a human donor in good health (CMV status not recorded). Some clones in this sample may be carry-over from other donors' samples. Sequencing was performed on PBMCs. Recombination linked TRBV15 to TRBJ2-7; TRBD1 fits 8 bases in the junction. In nucleotide form, the sequence is TGTGCCACCAGCAAAGGGACAGGCTCCTACGAGCAGTACTTC. Translation gives CATSKGTGSYEQYF.